Listed below are T cell receptor beta chains from one sample, sequenced in a study of Tregs in tolerant kidney transplant recipients. TCRdb's copy holds only in-frame clones and misses some; the assay was immunoSEQ multiplex PCR. The table shows about 110,000 clones, with almost 90% occurring only once. The sample consisted of CD4+ T cells from blood, taken before the transplant. The receptors stem from a human donor who received a combined kidney and bone marrow transplant. Both conserved end residues are part of each CDR3. A D gene is named only where the DNA matches it firmly.

j_gene | d_gene | v_gene | CDR3nt | CDR3aa
TRBJ2-1 | . | TRBV28 | TGTGCCAGCAGTTTAGTAGTAGCGGCCTCCTACAATGAGCAGTTCTTC | CASSLVVAASYNEQFF
TRBJ2-6 | TRBD1 | TRBV14 | TGTGCCAGCAGCCAAGAGAGGGACAGTTTGTCTGGGGCCAACGTCCTGACTTTC | CASSQERDSLSGANVLTF
TRBJ2-1 | TRBD2 | TRBV23-1 | TGCGCCAGCAGTCAATGGTGGGGGGAGGGACCTAACGGGAGTCCCAATGAGCAGTTCTTC | CASSQWWGEGPNGSPNEQFF
TRBJ1-5 | . | TRBV19 | TGTGCCAGTAGTACGAAAAGACAGCCCAATCAGCCCCAGCATTTT | CASSTKRQPNQPQHF
TRBJ2-3 | . | TRBV6-6 | TGTGCCAGCAGTCTCGGACTATCTATAACAGATACGCAGTATTTT | CASSLGLSITDTQYF
TRBJ1-1 | TRBD1 | TRBV2 | TGTGCCAGCAGTGGGGACAGGGGGAACACTGAAGCTTTCTTT | CASSGDRGNTEAFF
TRBJ1-2 | . | TRBV9 | TGTGCCAGCAGCCCCCATCGGACAGCGAGTAACTATGGCTACACCTTC | CASSPHRTASNYGYTF
TRBJ2-7 | TRBD1 | TRBV28 | TGTGCCGGACAGGGTGGCTTGGAAGAGCAGTACTTC | CAGQGGLEEQYF
TRBJ1-1 | TRBD1 | TRBV28 | TGTGCCAGCAGCTCAGGACAGGGGATAGCTTTCTTT | CASSSGQGIAFF
TRBJ2-1 | TRBD2 | TRBV30 | TGTGCCTGGAGGTTTGTTAGGCTAGCGGAAGGGAACTCCTACAATGAGCAGTTCTTC | CAWRFVRLAEGNSYNEQFF